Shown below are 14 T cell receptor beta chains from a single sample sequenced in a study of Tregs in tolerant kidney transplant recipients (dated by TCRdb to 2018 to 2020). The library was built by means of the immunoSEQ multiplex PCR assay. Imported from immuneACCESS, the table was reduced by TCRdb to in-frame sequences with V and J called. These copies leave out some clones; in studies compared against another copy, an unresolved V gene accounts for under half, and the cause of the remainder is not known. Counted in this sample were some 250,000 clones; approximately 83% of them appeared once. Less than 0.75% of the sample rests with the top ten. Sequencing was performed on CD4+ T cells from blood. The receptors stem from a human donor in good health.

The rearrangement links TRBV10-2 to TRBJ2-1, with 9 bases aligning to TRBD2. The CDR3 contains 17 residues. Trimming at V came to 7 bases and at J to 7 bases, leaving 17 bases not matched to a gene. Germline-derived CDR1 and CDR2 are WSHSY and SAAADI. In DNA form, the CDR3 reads TGCGCCAGCAATATGCACCCCGGGACTAGCAATGGGAATGAGCAGTTCTTC. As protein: CASNMHPGTSNGNEQFF.

Here the CDR3 DNA reads TGTGCCAGTAGTATCCGAACAGGAGGGGGCACAGATACGCAGTATTTT. Translated, it gives CASSIRTGGGTDTQYF. The J gene is TRBJ2-3, the V gene TRBV19; D may be TRBD2 (6 bases). The CDR3 is 16 residues long. Per the germline V gene, CDR1 is LNHDA and CDR2 is SQIVND (reference sequence). Deletions cut 3 bases from V and 1 base from J, with 14 bases between.

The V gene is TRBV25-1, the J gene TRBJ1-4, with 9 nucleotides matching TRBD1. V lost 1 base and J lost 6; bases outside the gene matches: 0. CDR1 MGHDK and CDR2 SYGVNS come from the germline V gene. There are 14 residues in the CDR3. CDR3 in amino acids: CASSEWTGDEKLFF. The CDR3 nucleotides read TGTGCCAGCAGTGAATGGACAGGGGATGAAAAACTGTTTTTT.

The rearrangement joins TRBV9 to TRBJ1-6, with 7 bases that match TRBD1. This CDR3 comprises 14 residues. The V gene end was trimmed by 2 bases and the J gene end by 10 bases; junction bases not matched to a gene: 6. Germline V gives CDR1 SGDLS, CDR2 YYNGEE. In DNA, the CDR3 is TGTGCCAGCAGCGTGGGGACAGCGCGGTCACCCCTCCACTTT. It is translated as CASSVGTARSPLHF.

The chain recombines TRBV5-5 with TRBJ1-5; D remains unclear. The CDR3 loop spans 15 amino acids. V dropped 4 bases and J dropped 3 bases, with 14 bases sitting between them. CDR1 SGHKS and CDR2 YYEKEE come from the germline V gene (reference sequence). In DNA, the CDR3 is TGTGCCAGCAGCAACACTGATGCGGTCAATCAGCCCCAGCATTTT. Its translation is CASSNTDAVNQPQHF.

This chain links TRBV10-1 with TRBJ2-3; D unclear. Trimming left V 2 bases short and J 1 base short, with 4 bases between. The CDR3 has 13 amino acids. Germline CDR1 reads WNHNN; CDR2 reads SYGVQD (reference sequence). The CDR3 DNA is TGCGCCAGCAGTGAGACCCGCACAGATACGCAGTATTTT. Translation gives CASSETRTDTQYF.

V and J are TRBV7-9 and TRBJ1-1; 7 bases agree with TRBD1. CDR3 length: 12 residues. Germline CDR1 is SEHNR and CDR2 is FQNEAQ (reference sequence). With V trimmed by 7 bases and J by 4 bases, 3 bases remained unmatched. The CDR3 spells CASNQGVTEAFF. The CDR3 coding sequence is TGTGCCAGCAATCAGGGGGTCACTGAAGCTTTCTTT.

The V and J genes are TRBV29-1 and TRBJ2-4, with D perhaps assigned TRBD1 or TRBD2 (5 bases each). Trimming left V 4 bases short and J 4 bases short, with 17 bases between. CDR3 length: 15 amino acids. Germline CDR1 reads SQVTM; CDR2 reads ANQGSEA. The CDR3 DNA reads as TGCAGCGTTGTTGGGAGCGTAAGGGGTAAAAACATTCAGTACTTC. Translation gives CSVVGSVRGKNIQYF.

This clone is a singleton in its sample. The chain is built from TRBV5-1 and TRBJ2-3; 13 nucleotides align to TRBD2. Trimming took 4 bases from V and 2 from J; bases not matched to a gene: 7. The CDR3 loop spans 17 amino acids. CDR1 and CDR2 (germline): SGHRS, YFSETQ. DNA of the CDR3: TGCGCCAGCAGCCCGGGACTAGCGGGAAGGCTCACAGATACGCAGTATTTT. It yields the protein CASSPGLAGRLTDTQYF.

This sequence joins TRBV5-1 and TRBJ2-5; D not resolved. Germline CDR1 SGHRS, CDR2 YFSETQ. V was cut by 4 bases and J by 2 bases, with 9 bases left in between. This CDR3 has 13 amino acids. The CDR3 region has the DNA TGCGCCAGCAGCCGGGTTGGACAAGAGACCCAGTACTTC. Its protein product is CASSRVGQETQYF.

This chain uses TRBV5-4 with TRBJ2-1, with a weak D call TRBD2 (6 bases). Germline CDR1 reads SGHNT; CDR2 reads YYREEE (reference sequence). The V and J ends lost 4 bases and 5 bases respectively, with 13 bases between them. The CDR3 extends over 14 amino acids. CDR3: CASSPGSGHNEQFF. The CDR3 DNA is TGTGCCAGCAGCCCCGGGAGCGGTCACAATGAGCAGTTCTTC.

This chain's CDR3 is CASNLFGNIKTEAFF. The CDR3 nucleotides read TGTGCCAGTAACCTGTTTGGGAACATTAAGACTGAAGCTTTCTTT. The chain combines TRBV19 with TRBJ1-1; D unresolved. Between the trimmed V and J ends, which lost 7 bases and 5 bases, there was a span of 20 bases. The CDR3 length is 15 residues. CDR1 and CDR2 from the germline V gene are LNHDA and SQIVND (reference sequence).

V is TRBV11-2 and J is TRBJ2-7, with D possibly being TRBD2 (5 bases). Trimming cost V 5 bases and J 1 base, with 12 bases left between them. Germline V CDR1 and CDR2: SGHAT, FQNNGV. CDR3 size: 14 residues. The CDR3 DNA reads TGTGCCAGCAGCCTGGAGGAGGTTTCCTACGAGCAGTACTTC. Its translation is CASSLEEVSYEQYF. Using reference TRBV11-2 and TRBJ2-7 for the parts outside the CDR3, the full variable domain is EAGVAQSPRYKIIEKRQSVAFWCNPISGHATLYWYQQILGQGPKLLIQFQNNGVVDDSQLPKDRFSAERLKGVDSTLKIQPAKLEDSAVYLCASSLEEVSYEQYFGPGTRLTVT.

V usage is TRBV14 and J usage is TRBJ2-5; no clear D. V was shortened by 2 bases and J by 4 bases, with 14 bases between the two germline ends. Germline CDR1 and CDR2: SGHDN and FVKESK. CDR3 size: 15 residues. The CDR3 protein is CASSQTVGPPETQYF. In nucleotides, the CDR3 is TGTGCCAGCAGCCAAACGGTTGGCCCGCCAGAGACCCAGTACTTC.